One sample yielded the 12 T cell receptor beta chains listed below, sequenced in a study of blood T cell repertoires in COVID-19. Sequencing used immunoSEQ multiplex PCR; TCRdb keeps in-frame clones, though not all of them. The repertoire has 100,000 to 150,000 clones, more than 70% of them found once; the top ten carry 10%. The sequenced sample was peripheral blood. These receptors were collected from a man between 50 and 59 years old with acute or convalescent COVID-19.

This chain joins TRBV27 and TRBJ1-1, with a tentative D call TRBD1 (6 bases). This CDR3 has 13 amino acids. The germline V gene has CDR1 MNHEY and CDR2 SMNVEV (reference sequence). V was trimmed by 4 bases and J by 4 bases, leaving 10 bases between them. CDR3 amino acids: CASSSQGRTEAFF. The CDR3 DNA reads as TGTGCCAGCAGTTCACAGGGCCGCACTGAAGCTTTCTTT.

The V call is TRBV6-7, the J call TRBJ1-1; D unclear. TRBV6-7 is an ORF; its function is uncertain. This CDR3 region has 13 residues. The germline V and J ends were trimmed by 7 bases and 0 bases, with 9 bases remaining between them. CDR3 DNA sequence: TGTGCCAGCACCGGGAGCCTGAACACTGAAGCTTTCTTT. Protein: CASTGSLNTEAFF.

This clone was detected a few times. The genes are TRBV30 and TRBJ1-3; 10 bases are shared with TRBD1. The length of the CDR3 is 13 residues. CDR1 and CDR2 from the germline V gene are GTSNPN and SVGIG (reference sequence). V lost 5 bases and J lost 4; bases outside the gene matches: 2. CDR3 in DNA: TGTGCCTGGGGGACAGGGGTAGGAAACACCATATATTTT. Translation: CAWGTGVGNTIYF.

CDR3 sequence (DNA): TGTGCCAGCAGCACTAGCGGGGTCCTACAAGAGACCCAGTACTTC. This encodes CASSTSGVLQETQYF. This chain uses TRBV9 with TRBJ2-5; TRBD2 aligns across 10 bases. There are 15 residues in the CDR3. CDR1 is SGDLS and CDR2 is YYNGEE in the germline V gene. V lost 4 bases and J lost 2; bases outside the gene matches: 5.

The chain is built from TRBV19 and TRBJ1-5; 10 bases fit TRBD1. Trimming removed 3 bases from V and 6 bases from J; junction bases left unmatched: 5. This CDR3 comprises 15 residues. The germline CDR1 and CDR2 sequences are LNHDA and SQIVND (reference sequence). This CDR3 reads CASSILRTGGQPQHF. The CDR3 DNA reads TGTGCCAGTAGTATTCTCCGGACAGGGGGTCAGCCCCAGCATTTT.

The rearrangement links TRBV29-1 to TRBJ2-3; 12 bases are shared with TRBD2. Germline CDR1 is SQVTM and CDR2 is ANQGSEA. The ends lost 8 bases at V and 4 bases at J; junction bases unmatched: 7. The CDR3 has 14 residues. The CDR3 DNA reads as TGCAGCTCCGACGGGACTAGCGGGTCAGATACGCAGTATTTT. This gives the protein CSSDGTSGSDTQYF.

The CDR3 protein is CASSHYSLPTSGRRNQETQYF. The CDR3 nucleotides read TGTGCCAGCAGCCATTACTCCTTGCCGACTAGCGGGAGGAGAAATCAAGAGACCCAGTACTTC. The J gene is TRBJ2-5, the V gene TRBV3-1 (or the pseudogene TRBV3-2); 13 bases map to TRBD2. The germline V gene has CDR1 LGHDT and CDR2 YNNKEL (reference sequence). The ends lost 3 bases at V and 2 bases at J; junction bases unmatched: 18. The CDR3 has 21 amino acids.

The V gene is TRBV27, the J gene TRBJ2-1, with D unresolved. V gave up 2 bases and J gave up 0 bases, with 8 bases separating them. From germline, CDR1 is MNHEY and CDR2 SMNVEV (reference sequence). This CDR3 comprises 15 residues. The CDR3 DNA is TGTGCCAGCAGTTTAGCGGATGCCTCCTACAATGAGCAGTTCTTC. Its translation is CASSLADASYNEQFF.

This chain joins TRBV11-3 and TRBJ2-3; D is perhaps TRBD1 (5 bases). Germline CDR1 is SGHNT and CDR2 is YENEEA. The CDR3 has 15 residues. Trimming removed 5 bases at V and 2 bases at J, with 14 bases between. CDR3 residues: CASSQGDSPTDTQYF. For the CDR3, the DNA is TGTGCCAGCAGCCAAGGCGACAGCCCCACAGATACGCAGTATTTT.

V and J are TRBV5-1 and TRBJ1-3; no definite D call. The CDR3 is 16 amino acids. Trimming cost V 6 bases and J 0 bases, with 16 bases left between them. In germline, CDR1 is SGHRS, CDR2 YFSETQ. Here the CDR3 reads CASTLRPGSSGNTIYF. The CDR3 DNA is TGCGCCAGCACTTTGAGGCCGGGTAGCTCTGGAAACACCATATATTTT.

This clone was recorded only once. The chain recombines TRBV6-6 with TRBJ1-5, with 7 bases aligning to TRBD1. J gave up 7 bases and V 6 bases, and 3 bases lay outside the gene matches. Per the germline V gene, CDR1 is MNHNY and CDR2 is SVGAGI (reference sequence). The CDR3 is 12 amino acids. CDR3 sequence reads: CASRTGNQPQHF. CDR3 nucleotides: TGTGCCAGCAGGACAGGGAACCAGCCCCAGCATTTT.

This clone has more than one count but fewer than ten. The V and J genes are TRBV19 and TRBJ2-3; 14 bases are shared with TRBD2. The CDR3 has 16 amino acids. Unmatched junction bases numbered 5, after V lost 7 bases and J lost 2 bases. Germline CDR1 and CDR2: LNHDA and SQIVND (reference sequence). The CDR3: CASTGTSGGYTDTQYF. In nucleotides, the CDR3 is TGTGCCAGTACCGGGACTAGCGGGGGCTACACAGATACGCAGTATTTT. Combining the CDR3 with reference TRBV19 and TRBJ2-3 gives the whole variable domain DGGITQSPKYLFRKEGQNVTLSCEQNLNHDAMYWYRQDPGQGLRLIYYSQIVNDFQKGDIAEGYSVSREKKESFPLTVTSAQKNPTAFYLCASTGTSGGYTDTQYFGPGTRLTVL.